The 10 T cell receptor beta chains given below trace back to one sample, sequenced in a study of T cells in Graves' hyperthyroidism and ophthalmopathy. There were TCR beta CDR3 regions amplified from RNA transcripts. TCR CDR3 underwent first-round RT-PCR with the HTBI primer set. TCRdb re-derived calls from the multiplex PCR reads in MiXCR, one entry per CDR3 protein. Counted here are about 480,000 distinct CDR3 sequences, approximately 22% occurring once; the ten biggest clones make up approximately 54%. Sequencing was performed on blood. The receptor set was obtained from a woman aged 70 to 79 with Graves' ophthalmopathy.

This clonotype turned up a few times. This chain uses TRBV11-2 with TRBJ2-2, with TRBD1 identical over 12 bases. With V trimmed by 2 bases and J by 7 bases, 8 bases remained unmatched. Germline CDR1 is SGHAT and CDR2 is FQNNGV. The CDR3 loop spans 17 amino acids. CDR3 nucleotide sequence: TGTGCCAGCAGCTTATGGGGACAGGGGGCGTTGATCGGGGAGCTGTTTTTT. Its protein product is CASSLWGQGALIGELFF.

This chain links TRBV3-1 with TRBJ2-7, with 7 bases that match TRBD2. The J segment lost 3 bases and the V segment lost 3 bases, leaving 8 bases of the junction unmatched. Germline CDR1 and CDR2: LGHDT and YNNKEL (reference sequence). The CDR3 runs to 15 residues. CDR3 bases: TGTGCCAGCAGCCACGGAGTACTAGCGCACTACGAGCAGTACTTC. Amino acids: CASSHGVLAHYEQYF.

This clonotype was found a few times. CDR3 loop: CASSPSGAPGELFF. DNA of the CDR3: TGTGCCAGCAGCCCTAGTGGGGCTCCCGGGGAGCTGTTTTTT. V is TRBV9 and J is TRBJ2-2, with D perhaps matching TRBD1 (5 bases). Germline assignment: CDR1 SGDLS and CDR2 YYNGEE. CDR3 length: 14 residues. Trimming took 4 bases from V and 6 from J, leaving 13 bases between them. The entire variable domain, with the rest obtained from reference TRBV9 and TRBJ2-2, is as follows: DSGVTQTPKHLITATGQRVTLRCSPRSGDLSVYWYQQSLDQGLQFLIQYYNGEERAKGNILERFSAQQFPDLHSELNLSSLELGDSALYFCASSPSGAPGELFFGEGSRLTVL.

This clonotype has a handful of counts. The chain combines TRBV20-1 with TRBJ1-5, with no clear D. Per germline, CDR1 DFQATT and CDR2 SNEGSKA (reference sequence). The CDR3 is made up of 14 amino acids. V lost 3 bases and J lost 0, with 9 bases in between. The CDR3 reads CSASWQNSNQPQHF. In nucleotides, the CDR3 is TGCAGTGCTAGTTGGCAAAATAGCAATCAGCCCCAGCATTTT.

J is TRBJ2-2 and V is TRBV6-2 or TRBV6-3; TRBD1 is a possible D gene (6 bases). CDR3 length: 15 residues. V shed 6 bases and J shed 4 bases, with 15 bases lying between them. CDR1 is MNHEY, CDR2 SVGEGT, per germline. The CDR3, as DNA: TGTGCCAGCAGACTAACAGGGTCAGTCACCGGGGAGCTGTTTTTT. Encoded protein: CASRLTGSVTGELFF.

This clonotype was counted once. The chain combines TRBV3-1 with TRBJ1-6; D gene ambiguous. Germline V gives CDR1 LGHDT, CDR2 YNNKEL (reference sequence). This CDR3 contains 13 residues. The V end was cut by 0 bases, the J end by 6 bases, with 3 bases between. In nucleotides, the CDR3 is TGTGCCAGCAGCCAAGATAGTAATTCACCCCTCCACTTT. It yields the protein CASSQDSNSPLHF. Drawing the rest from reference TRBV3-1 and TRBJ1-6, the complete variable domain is DTAVSQTPKYLVTQMGNDKSIKCEQNLGHDTMYWYKQDSKKFLKIMFSYNNKELIINETVPNRFSPKSPDKAHLNLHINSLELGDSAVYFCASSQDSNSPLHFGNGTRLTVT.

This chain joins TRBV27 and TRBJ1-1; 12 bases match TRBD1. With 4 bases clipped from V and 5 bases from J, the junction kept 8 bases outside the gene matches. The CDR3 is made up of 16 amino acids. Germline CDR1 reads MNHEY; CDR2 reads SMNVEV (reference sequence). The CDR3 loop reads CASSYRDRGLGTEAFF. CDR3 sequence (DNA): TGTGCCAGCAGTTACCGGGACAGGGGGCTCGGAACTGAAGCTTTCTTT.

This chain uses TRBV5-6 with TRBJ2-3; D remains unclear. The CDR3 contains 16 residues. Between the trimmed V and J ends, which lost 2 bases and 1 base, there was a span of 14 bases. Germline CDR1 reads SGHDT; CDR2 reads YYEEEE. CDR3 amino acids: CASSLPPRVGTDTQYF. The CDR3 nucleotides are TGTGCCAGCAGCTTACCTCCCCGGGTGGGCACAGATACGCAGTATTTT.

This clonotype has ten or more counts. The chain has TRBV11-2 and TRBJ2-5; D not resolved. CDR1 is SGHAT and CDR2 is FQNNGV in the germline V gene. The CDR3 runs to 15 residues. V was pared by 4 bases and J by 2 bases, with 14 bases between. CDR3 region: CASSYWTENQETQYF. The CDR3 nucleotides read TGTGCCAGCAGCTATTGGACGGAGAATCAAGAGACCCAGTACTTC.

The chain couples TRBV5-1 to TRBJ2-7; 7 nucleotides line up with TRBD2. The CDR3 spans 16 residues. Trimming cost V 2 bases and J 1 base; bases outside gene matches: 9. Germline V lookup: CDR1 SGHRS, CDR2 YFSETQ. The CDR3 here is CASSFIERGFSYEQYF. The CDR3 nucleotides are TGCGCCAGCAGCTTCATCGAGCGGGGTTTTTCCTACGAGCAGTACTTC.